The present TCR beta chain was sequenced within a study of PD-L1 blockade in urothelial cancer (dated by TCRdb to about 2017). For context, the study as a whole: Every patient began therapy at some point between 2014 and 2015 and was given atezolizumab 1,200 mg intravenously every 3 weeks. In the same patients who had TCR sequencing, pretreatment tumors also underwent whole exome sequencing and RNA sequencing. Blood samples were analyzed at two time points: 3 weeks after treatment start (second dose) and 6 weeks after treatment start. Pretreatment blood TCR-seq was available for about 27 patients, at least one posttreatment blood collection was obtained for 25 or so patients, and tumor TCR-seq was available for 25 or so patients. Durable clinical benefit was defined as progression-free survival longer than 6 months, and TCR features were also tested against progression-free and overall survival. An exploratory multi-omic analysis was conducted of the somatic, immune and clinical correlates of response to PD-L1 blockade with atezolizumab in urothelial cancer. Twenty-five of 29 patients were males with bladder-origin urothelial cancer, and about 65% of the roughly 30 reported a prior smoking history. Patients had an ECOG performance status of 0 or 1 and had received between 0 and 3 prior chemotherapy regimens. Pretreatment tumor samples and matched peripheral blood, collected serially before and after atezolizumab treatment, underwent TCR sequencing. Roughly ten patients achieved durable clinical benefit and approximately 20 did not. Blood samples gave median yields of about 150,000 T cells and 65,000 to 85,000 unique TCRs, along with a median clonality of approximately 0.084. Points the paper makes about the study in general: Patients with durable benefit showed greater expansion of tumor-associated TCR clones in peripheral blood 3 weeks after starting treatment (n ≈ 23, p = 0.022). Improved progression-free and overall survival was associated with having pretreatment peripheral blood TCR clonality below the median. Because of the small sample size (n ≈ 29) and the many exploratory analyses performed, the results are intended to be regarded as hypothesis-generating.

As for this clone: Its binding antigen is unknown. It has no much larger one-base neighbor in the sample; base qualities were not kept.

The germline V gene provides CDR1 SGHVS and CDR2 FNYEAQ. The CDR3 contains 16 residues, cysteine and phenylalanine counted. The entry retains the CDR3 DNA only, 48 bases that are in frame from base 1. Here V drops 0 bases and J drops 1 base, and the junction holds 2 bases not matched to any gene. A total of 29 patients with locally advanced or metastatic urothelial carcinoma, treated at Memorial Sloan Kettering on a trial protocol, made up the cohort. Peripheral blood mononuclear cells were collected pretreatment and during treatment, with between 1 and 8 total time points obtained per patient. The Qiagen DNeasy Blood extraction kit was used to purify genomic DNA from total PBMCs and from tumor samples. Collected pretreatment and during treatment, PBMCs were isolated and stored as previously described. Synthetic TCR analog templates were spiked into each PCR to estimate absolute template abundance from read counts. The immunoSEQ assay used bias-controlled V and J gene primers to amplify TCRbeta CDR3 regions from genomic DNA. Sequencing of rearranged TCRbeta segments was performed at approximately 20X coverage. The authors processed their data as follows. Sequencing errors were corrected by clustering and CDR3s were annotated against IMGT to assign V, D and J genes. Downstream analyses used only productive TCRbeta rearrangements, leaving out any out-of-frame or stop-codon sequences. To compute clonality, Shannon entropy was normalized by the log of the number of unique productive sequences and then subtracted from one. Fisher's exact test with Benjamini-Hochberg correction, at a threshold of adjusted p below 0.01, was used to find clones that differed between time points or between blood and tumor. In its TCRdb copy, this immuneACCESS table keeps in-frame sequences only and misses some clones. Where compared with another copy, unresolved V genes explain less than half of these, and the others have no known cause. Clone size and V and J calls were adopted from that table, with D and trimming inferred from the DNA. Recorded for this sample are about 29,000 clones; around 87% of them occurred a single time. Approximately 1.8% of the sample is taken by the ten largest.

This material consisted of PBMCs, taken around atezolizumab (anti-PD-L1) treatment. In this chain, TRBV7-6 is recombined with TRBJ2-5; 10 central bases correspond to TRBD2. This clonotype originated in a man aged 50 to 59 with urothelial cancer. The base sequence is TGTGCCAGCAGCTTAGCCGGGACTAGCGTCCAAGAGACCCAGTACTTC. Its product reads: CASSLAGTSVQETQYF.